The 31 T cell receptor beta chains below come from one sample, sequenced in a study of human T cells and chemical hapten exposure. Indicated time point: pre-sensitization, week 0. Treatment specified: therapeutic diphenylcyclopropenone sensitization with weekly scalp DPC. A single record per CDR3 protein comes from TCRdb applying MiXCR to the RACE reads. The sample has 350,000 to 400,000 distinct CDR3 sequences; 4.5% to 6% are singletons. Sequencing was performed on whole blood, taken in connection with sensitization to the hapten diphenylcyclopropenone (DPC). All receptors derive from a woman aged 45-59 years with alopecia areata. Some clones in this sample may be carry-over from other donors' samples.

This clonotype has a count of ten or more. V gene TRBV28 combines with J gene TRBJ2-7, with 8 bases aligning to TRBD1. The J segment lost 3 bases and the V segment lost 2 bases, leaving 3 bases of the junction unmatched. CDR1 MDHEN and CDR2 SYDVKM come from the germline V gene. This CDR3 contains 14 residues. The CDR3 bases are TGTGCCAGCAGTTTACCTGGACAGGGCTACGAGCAGTACTTC. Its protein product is CASSLPGQGYEQYF.

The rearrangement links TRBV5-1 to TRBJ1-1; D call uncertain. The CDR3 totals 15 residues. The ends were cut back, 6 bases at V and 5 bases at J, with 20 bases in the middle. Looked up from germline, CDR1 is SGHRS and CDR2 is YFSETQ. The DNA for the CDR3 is TGCGCCAGCACCCTAACCGGACTGGAAGGGACTGAAGCTTTCTTT. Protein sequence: CASTLTGLEGTEAFF.

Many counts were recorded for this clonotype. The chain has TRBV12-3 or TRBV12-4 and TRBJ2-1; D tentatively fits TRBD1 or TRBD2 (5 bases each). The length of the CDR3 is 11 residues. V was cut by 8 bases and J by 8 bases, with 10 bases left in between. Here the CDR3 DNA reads TGTGCCAGCTCGACGGGGCATGAGCAGTTCTTC. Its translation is CASSTGHEQFF.

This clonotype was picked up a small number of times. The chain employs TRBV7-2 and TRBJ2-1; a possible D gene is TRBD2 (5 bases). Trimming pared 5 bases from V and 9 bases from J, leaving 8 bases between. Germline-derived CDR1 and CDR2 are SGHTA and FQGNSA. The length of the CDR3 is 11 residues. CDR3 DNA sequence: TGTGCCAGCAGCCCCGGGATTGAGCAGTTCTTC. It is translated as CASSPGIEQFF. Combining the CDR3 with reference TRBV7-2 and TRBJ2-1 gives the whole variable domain GAGVSQSPSNKVTEKGKDVELRCDPISGHTALYWYRQSLGQGLEFLIYFQGNSAPDKSGLPSDRFSAERTGGSVSTLTIQRTQQEDSAVYLCASSPGIEQFFGPGTRLTVL.

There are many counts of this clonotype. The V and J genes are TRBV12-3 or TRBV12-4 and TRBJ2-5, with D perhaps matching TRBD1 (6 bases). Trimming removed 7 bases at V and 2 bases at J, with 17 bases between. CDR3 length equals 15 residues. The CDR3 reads CASTHDRTLQETQYF. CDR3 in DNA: TGTGCCAGCACCCACGACAGGACACTACAAGAGACCCAGTACTTC.

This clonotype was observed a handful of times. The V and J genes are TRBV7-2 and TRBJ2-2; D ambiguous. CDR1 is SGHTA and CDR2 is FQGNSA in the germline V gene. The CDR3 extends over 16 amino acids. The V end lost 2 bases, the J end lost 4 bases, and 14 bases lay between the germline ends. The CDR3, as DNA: TGTGCCAGCAGCTTAATGATAGGGTCGATCACCGGGGAGCTGTTTTTT. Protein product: CASSLMIGSITGELFF.

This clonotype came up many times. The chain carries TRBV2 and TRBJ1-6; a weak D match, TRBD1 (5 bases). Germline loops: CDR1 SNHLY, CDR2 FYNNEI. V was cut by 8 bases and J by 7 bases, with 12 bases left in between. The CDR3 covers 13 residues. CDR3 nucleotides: TGTGCCAGCCGACCGGGACCGAATTCACCCCTCCACTTT. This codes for CASRPGPNSPLHF.

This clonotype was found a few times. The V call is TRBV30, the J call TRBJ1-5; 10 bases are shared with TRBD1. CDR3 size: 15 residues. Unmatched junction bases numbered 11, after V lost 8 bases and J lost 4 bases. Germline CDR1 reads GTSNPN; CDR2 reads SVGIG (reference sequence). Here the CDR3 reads CAASGQGVHNQPQHF. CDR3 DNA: TGTGCCGCCTCCGGACAGGGGGTACATAATCAGCCCCAGCATTTT.

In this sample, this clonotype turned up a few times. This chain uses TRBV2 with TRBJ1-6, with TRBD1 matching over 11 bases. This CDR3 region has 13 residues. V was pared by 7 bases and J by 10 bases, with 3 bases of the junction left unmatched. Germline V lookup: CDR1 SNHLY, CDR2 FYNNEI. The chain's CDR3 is CASMGQGGSPLHF. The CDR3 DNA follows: TGTGCCAGCATGGGACAGGGGGGCTCACCCCTCCACTTT.

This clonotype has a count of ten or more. The CDR3: CASSLLAGGVTGELFF. CDR3 DNA: TGTGCCAGCAGTCTCCTAGCGGGAGGGGTCACCGGGGAGCTGTTTTTT. This chain joins TRBV27 and TRBJ2-2, with 12 bases fitting TRBD2. V dropped 5 bases and J dropped 4; count of bases not matched to a gene: 5. The CDR3 totals 16 residues. The germline V gene has CDR1 MNHEY and CDR2 SMNVEV (reference sequence).

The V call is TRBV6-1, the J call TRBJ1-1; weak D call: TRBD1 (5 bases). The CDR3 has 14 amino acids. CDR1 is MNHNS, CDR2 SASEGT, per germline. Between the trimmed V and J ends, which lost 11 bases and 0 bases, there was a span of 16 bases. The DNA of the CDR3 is TGTGCCGGGAGTGAGACAGCCCTGAACACTGAAGCTTTCTTT. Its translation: CAGSETALNTEAFF.

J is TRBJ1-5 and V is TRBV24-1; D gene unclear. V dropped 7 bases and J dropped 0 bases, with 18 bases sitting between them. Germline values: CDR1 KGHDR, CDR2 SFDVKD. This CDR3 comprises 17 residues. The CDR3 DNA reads TGTGCCACCAGAAACCCCGCGAAGTATTTTAGCAATCAGCCCCAGCATTTT. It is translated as CATRNPAKYFSNQPQHF.

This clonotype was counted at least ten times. CDR3 region: CASRTGDQPQHF. CDR3 coding DNA: TGTGCCAGCAGAACAGGAGATCAGCCCCAGCATTTT. The chain recombines TRBV27 with TRBJ1-5; possibly TRBD1 for D (5 bases). CDR1 is MNHEY, CDR2 SMNVEV, per germline (reference sequence). The CDR3 extends over 12 amino acids. V gave up 6 bases and J gave up 5 bases, with 8 bases separating them.

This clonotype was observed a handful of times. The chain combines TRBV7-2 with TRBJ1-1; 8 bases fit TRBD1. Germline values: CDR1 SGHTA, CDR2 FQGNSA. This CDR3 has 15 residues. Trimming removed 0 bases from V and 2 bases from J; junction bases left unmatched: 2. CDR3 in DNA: TGTGCCAGCAGCTTAGCTGGACAGGGAAACACTGAAGCTTTCTTT. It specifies CASSLAGQGNTEAFF.

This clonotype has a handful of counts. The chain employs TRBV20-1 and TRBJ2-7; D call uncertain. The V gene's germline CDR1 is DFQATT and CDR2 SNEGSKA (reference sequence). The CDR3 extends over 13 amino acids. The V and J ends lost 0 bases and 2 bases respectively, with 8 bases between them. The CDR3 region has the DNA TGCAGTGCTAGAGAGGGTAGGGCCTACGAGCAGTACTTC. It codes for CSAREGRAYEQYF.

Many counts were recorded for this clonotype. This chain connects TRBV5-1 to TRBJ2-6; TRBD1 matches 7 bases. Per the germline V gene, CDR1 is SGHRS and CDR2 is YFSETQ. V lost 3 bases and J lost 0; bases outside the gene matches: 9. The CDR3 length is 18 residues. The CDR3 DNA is TGCGCCAGCAGCTATGGGACAGTCACCCCCTCTGGGGCCAACGTCCTGACTTTC. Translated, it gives CASSYGTVTPSGANVLTF.

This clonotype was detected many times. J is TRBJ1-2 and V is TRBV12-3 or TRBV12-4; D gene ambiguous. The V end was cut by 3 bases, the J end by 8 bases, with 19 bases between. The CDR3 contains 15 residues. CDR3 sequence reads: CASSFFLQAEGGYTF. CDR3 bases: TGTGCCAGCAGTTTCTTTCTGCAGGCAGAAGGCGGCTACACCTTC.

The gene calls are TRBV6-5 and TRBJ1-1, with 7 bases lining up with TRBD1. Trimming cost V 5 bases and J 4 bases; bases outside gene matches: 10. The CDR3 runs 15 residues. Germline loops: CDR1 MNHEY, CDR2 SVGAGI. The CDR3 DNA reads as TGTGCCAGCAGTATTCAGGGGGGGGCCTCCACTGAAGCTTTCTTT. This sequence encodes CASSIQGGASTEAFF.

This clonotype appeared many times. CDR3 sequence: CASSSGLERTEAFF. DNA for the CDR3: TGTGCCAGCAGTTCCGGACTCGAGAGGACTGAAGCTTTCTTT. V gene TRBV12-3 or TRBV12-4 combines with J gene TRBJ1-1; D remains unclear. V lost 4 bases to trimming and J lost 5 bases, with 14 bases between them. The CDR3 contains 14 residues.

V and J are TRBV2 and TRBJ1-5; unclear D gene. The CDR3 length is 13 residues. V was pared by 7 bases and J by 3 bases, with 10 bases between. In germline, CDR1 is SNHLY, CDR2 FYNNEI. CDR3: CASTSGFNQPQHF. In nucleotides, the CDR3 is TGTGCCAGCACCTCCGGATTCAATCAGCCCCAGCATTTT.

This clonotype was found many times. DNA of the CDR3: TGTGCCAGCAGCGTGCAGGGGGCGCGGGGTGAGCAGTTCTTC. Residues: CASSVQGARGEQFF. The gene calls are TRBV9 and TRBJ2-1; 8 bases fit TRBD1. The CDR3 sequence is 14 residues long. Germline V gene sequence: CDR1 SGDLS, CDR2 YYNGEE. V trimming: 2 bases; J trimming: 9 bases; junction bases outside the gene matches: 7.

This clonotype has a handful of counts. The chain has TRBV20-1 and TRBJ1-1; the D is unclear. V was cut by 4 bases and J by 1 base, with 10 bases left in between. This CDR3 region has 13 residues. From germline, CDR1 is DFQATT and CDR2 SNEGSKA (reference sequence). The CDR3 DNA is TGCAGTGCTAAGCTGACGGAGAACACTGAAGCTTTCTTT. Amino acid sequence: CSAKLTENTEAFF.

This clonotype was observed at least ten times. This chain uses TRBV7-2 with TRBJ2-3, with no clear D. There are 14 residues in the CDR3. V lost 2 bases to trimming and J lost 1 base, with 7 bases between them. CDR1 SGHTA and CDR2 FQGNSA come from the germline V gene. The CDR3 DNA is TGTGCCAGCAGCTTAACTAAACGCACAGATACGCAGTATTTT. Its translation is CASSLTKRTDTQYF.

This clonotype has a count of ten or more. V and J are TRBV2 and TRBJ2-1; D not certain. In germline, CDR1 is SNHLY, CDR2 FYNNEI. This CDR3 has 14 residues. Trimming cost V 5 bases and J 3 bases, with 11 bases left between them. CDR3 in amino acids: CASSSRIYYNEQFF. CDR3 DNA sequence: TGTGCCAGCAGTAGCAGGATTTACTACAATGAGCAGTTCTTC. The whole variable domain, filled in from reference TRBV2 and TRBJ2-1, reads EPEVTQTPSHQVTQMGQEVILRCVPISNHLYFYWYRQILGQKVEFLVSFYNNEISEKSEIFDDQFSVERPDGSNFTLKIRSTKLEDSAMYFCASSSRIYYNEQFFGPGTRLTVL.

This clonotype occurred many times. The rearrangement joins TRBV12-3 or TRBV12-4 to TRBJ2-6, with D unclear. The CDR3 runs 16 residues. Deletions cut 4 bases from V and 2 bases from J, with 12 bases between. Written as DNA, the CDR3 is TGTGCCAGCAGTTCTAGGGTAGGGACTGGGGCCAACGTCCTGACTTTC. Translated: CASSSRVGTGANVLTF.

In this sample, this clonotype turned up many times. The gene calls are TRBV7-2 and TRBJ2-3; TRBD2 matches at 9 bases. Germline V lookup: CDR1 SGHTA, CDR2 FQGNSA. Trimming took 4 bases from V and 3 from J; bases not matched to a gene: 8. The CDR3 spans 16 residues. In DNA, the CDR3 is TGTGCCAGCAGCTCGAACGGACTAGCGCTAACAGATACGCAGTATTTT. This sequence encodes CASSSNGLALTDTQYF.

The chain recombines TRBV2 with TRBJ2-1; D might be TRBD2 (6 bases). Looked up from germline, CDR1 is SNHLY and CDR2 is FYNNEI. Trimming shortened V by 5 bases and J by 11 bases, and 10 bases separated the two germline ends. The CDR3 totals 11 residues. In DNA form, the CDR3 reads TGTGCCAGCAGTCGGACTATCAAGCAGTTCTTC. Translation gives CASSRTIKQFF. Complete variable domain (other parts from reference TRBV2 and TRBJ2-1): EPEVTQTPSHQVTQMGQEVILRCVPISNHLYFYWYRQILGQKVEFLVSFYNNEISEKSEIFDDQFSVERPDGSNFTLKIRSTKLEDSAMYFCASSRTIKQFFGPGTRLTVL.

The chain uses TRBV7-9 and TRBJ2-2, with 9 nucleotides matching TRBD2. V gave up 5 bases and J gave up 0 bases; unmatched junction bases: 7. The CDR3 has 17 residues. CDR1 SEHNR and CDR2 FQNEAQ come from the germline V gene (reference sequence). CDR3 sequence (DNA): TGTGCCAGCAGCCCCCCGGCTAGCGGGGCGAACACCGGGGAGCTGTTTTTT. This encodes CASSPPASGANTGELFF.

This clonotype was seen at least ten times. CDR3 DNA sequence: TGCAGTGCTGGGACAGGGGGACGCTCTGGGGCCAACGTCCTGACTTTC. Protein: CSAGTGGRSGANVLTF. V and J are TRBV20-1 and TRBJ2-6, with 11 bases that match TRBD1. Per germline, CDR1 DFQATT and CDR2 SNEGSKA (reference sequence). Trimming at V came to 5 bases and at J to 0 bases, leaving 3 bases not matched to a gene. There are 16 residues in the CDR3.

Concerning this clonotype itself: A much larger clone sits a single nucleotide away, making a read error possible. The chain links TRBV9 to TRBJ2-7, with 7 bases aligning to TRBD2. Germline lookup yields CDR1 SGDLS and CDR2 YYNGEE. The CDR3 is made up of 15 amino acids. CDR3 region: CASTRGWAGDYQQYF. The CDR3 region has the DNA TGTGCCAGCACCCGTGGTTGGGCGGGAGACTACCAGCAGTACTTC.

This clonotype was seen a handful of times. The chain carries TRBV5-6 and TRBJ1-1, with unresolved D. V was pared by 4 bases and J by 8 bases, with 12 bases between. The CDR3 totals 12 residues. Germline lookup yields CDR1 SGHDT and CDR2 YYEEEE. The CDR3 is CASSRTSGEAFF. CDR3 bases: TGTGCCAGCAGCCGAACCTCCGGAGAAGCTTTCTTT. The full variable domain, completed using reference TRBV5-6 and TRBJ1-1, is DAGVTQSPTHLIKTRGQQVTLRCSPKSGHDTVSWYQQALGQGPQFIFQYYEEEERQRGNFPDRFSGHQFPNYSSELNVNALLLGDSALYLCASSRTSGEAFFGQGTRLTVV.